The present entry profiles one TCR beta chain with its context. The antigen remains undetermined. This sample was taken from a study of blood T cells in healthy people across ages. Overall study results and limits: There were more naive CD4+ cells and higher diversity in long-lived donors than in aged donors. Among T cells, TCR beta diversity per million cells dropped roughly linearly as age rose.

This CDR3 region has 14 residues. V was pared by 2 bases and J by 5 bases, with 12 bases between. Germline CDR1 and CDR2: LGHNA and YNFKEQ. The amount of total RNA extracted per sample was at least 6 micrograms. A second PCR, run for about 7 to 11 cycles, used a sample-barcoded 5' primer plus a J-beta primer mix. MiXCR, applied by TCRdb to the 5' RACE reads, yields one record per CDR3 protein. The sample lists fewer than 2,000,000 distinct CDR3 sequences; more than 35% were seen once. The clonotype comes from a human donor in good health. The sample was blood. This chain uses TRBV4-2 with TRBJ2-5; D may be TRBD1 (7 bases). The CDR3 sequence is CASSQSGGFETQYF. DNA of the CDR3: TGTGCCAGCAGCCAATCAGGGGGGTTTGAGACCCAGTACTTC.